Described below is a single T cell receptor (beta chain) sequence and its context. Its antigen is not known. TCRdb reprocessed the 5' RACE reads and reports one entry per CDR3 protein, with no DNA. The listing contains about 260,000 distinct CDR3 sequences. The data are from a study of T cells expressing NK-cell markers. Whole-study results and caveats: These clonotypes, the leaders elsewhere, also led the CD3+CD56-NKG2C+ fraction in a few donors. HCMV specificity of the expanded NKG2C+ T cell clones stayed unclear. Of the CD8+ T cell pool in about 6 donors, roughly 1.0-8% was accounted for by dominant NKG2C+ clonotypes.

The CDR3 runs 15 residues. The germline V gene encodes CDR1 SGHTA and CDR2 FQGNSA. The chain is built from TRBV7-2 and TRBJ2-3; no DNA is available, so the TRBD2 call from TCRdb remains unchecked. Sequenced: blood T cells: a sorted CD56 or NKG2C T cell subset, CD4+ or CD8+ T cells, or bulk PBMC T cells (not recorded which). The clonotype comes from a woman aged 18-70 years in good health. This chain's CDR3 is CASSVTSGNTDTQYF.